The 25 T cell receptor beta chains below all came from one sample that was sequenced in a study of blood T cell repertoires in COVID-19. TCRdb keeps only in-frame clones here, not all; method: immunoSEQ multiplex PCR. The table includes about 200,000 clones, approximately 79% detected once. Sequenced: peripheral blood. The receptors come from a human donor in a cohort sampled during active COVID-19.

The chain is built from TRBV7-2 and TRBJ1-2; 9 bases fit TRBD1. The trim removed 5 bases at V and 2 bases at J, leaving 9 bases unmatched. CDR1 SGHTA and CDR2 FQGNSA come from the germline V gene. The CDR3 has 16 residues. CDR3 amino acids: CASSPGQGGFNYGYTF. The CDR3 nucleotides read TGTGCCAGCAGCCCGGGACAGGGAGGTTTCAACTATGGCTACACCTTC.

The rearrangement uses TRBV4-2 and TRBJ1-3; D remains ambiguous. The ends were cut back, 0 bases at V and 0 bases at J, with 6 bases in the middle. This CDR3 contains 15 residues. The germline V gene encodes CDR1 LGHNA and CDR2 YNFKEQ. The CDR3 bases are TGTGCCAGCAGCCAAGACAGGCGCTCTGGAAACACCATATATTTT. Translating gives CASSQDRRSGNTIYF.

The chain joins TRBV4-1 to TRBJ2-7; 13 bases are a match to TRBD2. The CDR3 totals 15 residues. With 4 bases clipped from V and 7 bases from J, the junction kept 7 bases outside the gene matches. CDR1 is MGHRA and CDR2 is YSYEKL in the germline V gene. The CDR3 DNA reads as TGCGCCAGCAGCCGCGGACTAGCGGGAGACAGTGAGCAGTACTTC. Translation gives CASSRGLAGDSEQYF.

V gene TRBV27 combines with J gene TRBJ2-5; D possibly corresponds to TRBD1 (6 bases). The CDR3 contains 14 residues. The ends were cut back, 0 bases at V and 1 base at J, with 6 bases in the middle. Germline-derived CDR1 and CDR2 are MNHEY and SMNVEV (reference sequence). The CDR3 sequence: CASSLSDSQETQYF. The CDR3, as DNA: TGTGCCAGCAGTTTATCGGACAGCCAAGAGACCCAGTACTTC.

This clone was recorded once. V and J are TRBV7-8 and TRBJ2-1; D might be TRBD2 (6 bases). Trimming cost V 3 bases and J 0 bases, with 12 bases left between them. The CDR3 consists of 16 residues. Germline V gene lookup returns CDR1 SGHVS and CDR2 FQNEAQ. The CDR3 DNA sequence: TGTGCCAGCAGCTTCGGGACGGGGGACTCCTACAATGAGCAGTTCTTC. It encodes CASSFGTGDSYNEQFF.

The chain joins TRBV29-1 to TRBJ1-1; D unresolved. This CDR3 contains 14 residues. Trimming stripped 1 base from V and 0 bases from J, with 9 bases between. CDR1 and CDR2 from the germline V gene are SQVTM and ANQGSEA. The DNA of the CDR3 is TGCAGCGTTGAAGGGCCACCCTTGAACACTGAAGCTTTCTTT. This encodes CSVEGPPLNTEAFF.

The chain joins TRBV19 to TRBJ1-5, with D possibly TRBD1 on 5 matching bases. The germline gives CDR1 LNHDA, CDR2 SQIVND (reference sequence). Trimming stripped 6 bases from V and 5 bases from J, with 8 bases between. The CDR3 covers 12 residues. The DNA for the CDR3 is TGTGCCAGTAGGGGGCGAGATCAGCCCCAGCATTTT. This encodes CASRGRDQPQHF.

The chain links TRBV27 to TRBJ1-6; no reliable D call. Germline V lookup: CDR1 MNHEY, CDR2 SMNVEV (reference sequence). Trimming took off 8 bases at V and 7 bases at J, with 12 bases between the two ends. This CDR3 is 13 amino acids long. The DNA for the CDR3 is TGTGCCAGCCGCGAACAGTTCAATTCACCCCTCCACTTT. Translating gives CASREQFNSPLHF.

Comment on this clone: Compared with germline, one end of the junction differs, possibly owing to a read error. The gene calls are TRBV6-6 and TRBJ2-7; 9 positions agree with TRBD1. Germline values: CDR1 MNHNY, CDR2 SVGAGI (reference sequence). There are 13 residues in the CDR3. CDR3 nucleotides: TGTGCCAGCAGTTACTTCGCCCGGGACAGGGAGTGGTGG. It translates to CASSYFARDREWW.

This clone was seen more than once but under ten times. This chain connects TRBV2 to TRBJ1-5; a weak D match, TRBD1 (6 bases). The ends were cut back, 8 bases at V and 4 bases at J, with 12 bases in the middle. This CDR3 comprises 13 residues. The V gene's germline CDR1 is SNHLY and CDR2 FYNNEI. For the CDR3, the DNA is TGTGCCAGCGGACAGAGCAGAAATCAGCCCCAGCATTTT. Its translation: CASGQSRNQPQHF.

The chain has TRBV6-5 and TRBJ2-2, with 10 bases matching TRBD1. The germline gives CDR1 MNHEY, CDR2 SVGAGI. V lost 6 bases and J lost 3; bases outside the gene matches: 1. The CDR3 is 14 residues long. The CDR3 protein is CASSGTGDTGELFF. The CDR3 DNA is TGTGCCAGCAGCGGGACAGGGGACACCGGGGAGCTGTTTTTT.

The chain combines TRBV28 with TRBJ1-5; D possibly corresponds to TRBD1 (5 bases). The V and J ends lost 2 bases and 6 bases respectively, with 17 bases between them. Per germline, CDR1 MDHEN and CDR2 SYDVKM. The CDR3 is made up of 16 amino acids. CDR3 sequence reads: CASSLGTLFRGQPQHF. The CDR3 coding sequence is TGTGCCAGCAGTTTAGGGACTCTCTTCCGTGGTCAGCCCCAGCATTTT.

In nucleotides, the CDR3 is TGTGCCAGCAGCGCAGGGTTAGCCAATGAAAAACTGTTTTTT. Its translation is CASSAGLANEKLFF. The chain joins TRBV2 to TRBJ1-4; weak D call: TRBD1 (5 bases). The CDR3 covers 14 residues. The V end was cut by 6 bases, the J end by 5 bases, with 13 bases between. Germline loops: CDR1 SNHLY, CDR2 FYNNEI.

About this clone itself: Other DNA sequences from this sample encode an identical CDR3 as well. V is TRBV6-5 and J is TRBJ1-2; the D gene is possibly TRBD1 (6 bases). Between the trimmed V and J ends, which lost 0 bases and 2 bases, there was a span of 10 bases. Germline loops: CDR1 MNHEY, CDR2 SVGAGI. The CDR3 consists of 15 residues. This CDR3 reads CASSYSGTGNYGYTF. CDR3 in DNA: TGTGCCAGCAGTTACTCAGGAACAGGGAACTATGGCTACACCTTC.

J is TRBJ1-4 and V is TRBV11-2, with D possibly matching TRBD1 (6 bases). Germline values: CDR1 SGHAT, CDR2 FQNNGV. The V end was cut by 3 bases, the J end by 2 bases, with 13 bases between. The CDR3 has 16 residues. In DNA, the CDR3 is TGTGCCAGCAGCTTGGAGGTGGGGGCGACTAATGAAAAACTGTTTTTT. Translated, it gives CASSLEVGATNEKLFF. The full variable domain, its missing parts supplied by reference TRBV11-2 and TRBJ1-4, is EAGVAQSPRYKIIEKRQSVAFWCNPISGHATLYWYQQILGQGPKLLIQFQNNGVVDDSQLPKDRFSAERLKGVDSTLKIQPAKLEDSAVYLCASSLEVGATNEKLFFGSGTQLSVL.

The chain joins TRBV9 to TRBJ2-5; TRBD2 matches 13 bases. Germline V CDR1 and CDR2: SGDLS, YYNGEE. Losses at the gene ends were 4 bases for V and 5 bases for J; bases not matched to a gene: 8. The CDR3 has 16 residues. The CDR3 is CASSPQATSGRETQYF. The DNA for the CDR3 is TGTGCCAGCAGCCCTCAGGCGACTAGCGGGAGGGAGACCCAGTACTTC.

The V call is TRBV7-2, the J call TRBJ1-4; the match to TRBD1 covers 8 bases. The V gene's germline CDR1 is SGHTA and CDR2 FQGNSA. Trimming at V came to 1 base and at J to 8 bases, leaving 9 bases not matched to a gene. The CDR3 totals 16 residues. CDR3 nucleotides: TGTGCCAGCAGCTTAGTCTTGGGGACAGGTGGAGAAAAACTGTTTTTT. Translation: CASSLVLGTGGEKLFF. The whole variable domain, remainder taken from reference TRBV7-2 and TRBJ1-4, is GAGVSQSPSNKVTEKGKDVELRCDPISGHTALYWYRQSLGQGLEFLIYFQGNSAPDKSGLPSDRFSAERTGGSVSTLTIQRTQQEDSAVYLCASSLVLGTGGEKLFFGSGTQLSVL.

The chain links TRBV4-1 to TRBJ1-6; D not certain. The CDR3 extends over 13 amino acids. Looked up from germline, CDR1 is MGHRA and CDR2 is YSYEKL. Trimming stripped 4 bases from V and 10 bases from J, with 11 bases between. The CDR3 sequence: CASSLQYPSPLHF. The CDR3 region has the DNA TGCGCCAGCAGCCTTCAGTATCCCTCACCCCTCCACTTT.

CDR3 sequence (DNA): TGTGCCAGCAGTTCCATGGGGACACTTTCCTACGAGCAGTACTTC. Amino acid sequence: CASSSMGTLSYEQYF. The V and J genes are TRBV6-2 or TRBV6-3 and TRBJ2-7, with a weak D call TRBD1 (6 bases). Trimming left V 4 bases short and J 1 base short, with 14 bases between. The CDR3 contains 15 residues. Germline V gene lookup returns CDR1 MNHEY and CDR2 SVGEGT.

This chain links TRBV6-5 with TRBJ2-1; 7 bases are shared with TRBD1. Germline values: CDR1 MNHEY, CDR2 SVGAGI. The V gene end was trimmed by 6 bases and the J gene end by 0 bases; junction bases not matched to a gene: 5. This CDR3 spans 15 amino acids. CDR3 DNA: TGTGCCAGCAGGTTGACAGGGAACTCCTACAATGAGCAGTTCTTC. Translation: CASRLTGNSYNEQFF.

Written as DNA, the CDR3 is TGTGCCAGCAGCTTAGCTGGGCTTAGTCAGCCCCAGCATTTT. Residues: CASSLAGLSQPQHF. This chain connects TRBV7-2 to TRBJ1-5; no firm D call. The CDR3 contains 14 residues. The ends were cut back, 0 bases at V and 6 bases at J, with 9 bases in the middle. Germline-derived CDR1 and CDR2 are SGHTA and FQGNSA.

V gene TRBV6-7 combines with J gene TRBJ1-3; weak D call: TRBD1 (5 bases). TRBV6-7 has ORF status, its function being uncertain. This CDR3 has 17 amino acids. The V and J ends lost 0 bases and 4 bases respectively, with 16 bases between them. The CDR3 region is CASSYSTRALQGNTIYF. The CDR3 DNA reads as TGTGCCAGCAGTTACTCGACCAGGGCCCTACAAGGAAACACCATATATTTT.

The CDR3 DNA reads as TGCGCCAGCAGCCCTAGGTTTAGGGGAAATCAGCCCCAGCATTTT. Translating gives CASSPRFRGNQPQHF. The rearrangement joins TRBV4-3 to TRBJ1-5, with a possible D match to TRBD1 (5 bases). Trimming removed 4 bases from V and 4 bases from J, with 14 bases in between. The CDR3 totals 15 residues. Germline V gene lookup returns CDR1 LGHNA and CDR2 YSLEER.

The chain employs TRBV28 and TRBJ2-7; 8 bases align to TRBD1. The germline V gene has CDR1 MDHEN and CDR2 SYDVKM. CDR3 length equals 14 residues. V trimming: 3 bases; J trimming: 4 bases; junction bases outside the gene matches: 5. This CDR3 is CASSFSRGRYEQYF. The CDR3 nucleotides read TGTGCCAGCAGTTTCTCCAGGGGGCGGTACGAGCAGTACTTC.

CDR3 in amino acids: CASSMRPADSEQYF. CDR3 in DNA: TGTGCCAGCAGCATGAGGCCAGCCGACTCCGAGCAGTACTTC. The chain recombines TRBV9 with TRBJ2-7; D not certain. This CDR3 is built from 14 residues. Germline CDR1 reads SGDLS; CDR2 reads YYNGEE. V gave up 4 bases and J gave up 6 bases, with 17 bases separating them.